Listed below are T cell receptor beta chains from one sample, sequenced in a study of Ad26.COV2.S vaccination and SARS-CoV-2 variants. Libraries were prepared by immunoSEQ multiplex PCR; TCRdb keeps only in-frame clonotypes and omits some of them. The sample consists of about 480,000 clones, 70% to 90% of them appearing once. The specimen was peripheral blood, collected in a trial of Ad26.COV2.S vaccine versus placebo. These receptors all stem from a person aged 18 to 59 who received the Ad26.COV2.S COVID-19 vaccine or a placebo. Each CDR3 is given with its conserved first and last residue. D genes are given only for firm matches. Rows give clone size only sometimes, using once, few, many, or a class for an expanded clone.

clone_size: .
j_call: TRBJ2-7
d_call: TRBD2
cdr3_length: 17
v_call: TRBV19
cdr3_nt: TGTGCCAGTAGTATCTTACTAGCGGCTGTGCCGGGAGTCGAGCAGTACTTC
cdr3_aa: CASSILLAAVPGVEQYF

clone_size: .
j_call: TRBJ1-5
d_call: TRBD1
cdr3_length: 15
v_call: TRBV28
cdr3_nt: TGTGCCAGCAGTTCGGGACAGGGGGCTCGTCAGCCCCAGCATTTT
cdr3_aa: CASSSGQGARQPQHF

clone_size: .
j_call: TRBJ2-1
d_call: .
cdr3_length: 15
v_call: TRBV19
cdr3_nt: TGTGCCAGTAGTCGGGCTAGCGCCTCCTACAATGAGCAGTTCTTC
cdr3_aa: CASSRASASYNEQFF

clone_size: .
j_call: TRBJ2-1
d_call: TRBD2
cdr3_length: 15
v_call: TRBV5-1
cdr3_nt: TGCGCCAGCAGTCTCCTAGCGGAACCCTACAATGAGCAGTTCTTC
cdr3_aa: CASSLLAEPYNEQFF

clone_size: once
j_call: TRBJ1-6
d_call: .
cdr3_length: 13
v_call: TRBV5-1
cdr3_nt: TGCGCCAGCAGCGGTGGGCTAAATTCACCCCTCCACTTT
cdr3_aa: CASSGGLNSPLHF

clone_size: .
j_call: TRBJ2-3
d_call: TRBD1
cdr3_length: 15
v_call: TRBV30
cdr3_nt: TGTGCCTGGAGGACTACCACGGGACAGGGCGGTACGCAGTATTTT
cdr3_aa: CAWRTTTGQGGTQYF

clone_size: few
j_call: TRBJ2-7
d_call: TRBD2
cdr3_length: 14
v_call: TRBV4-2
cdr3_nt: TGTGCCAGCAGCCAATCCTGGGGGGGTAACGAGCAGTACTTC
cdr3_aa: CASSQSWGGNEQYF

clone_size: .
j_call: TRBJ2-1
d_call: .
cdr3_length: 17
v_call: TRBV19
cdr3_nt: TGTGCCAGTAGTATCGCGTATAACCGAGGGGGGATGAATGAGCAGTTCTTC
cdr3_aa: CASSIAYNRGGMNEQFF

clone_size: .
j_call: TRBJ2-3
d_call: TRBD2
cdr3_length: 16
v_call: TRBV11-2
cdr3_nt: TGTGCCAGCAGCCGACTAACTAGCGGGAGCACAGATACGCAGTATTTT
cdr3_aa: CASSRLTSGSTDTQYF

clone_size: .
j_call: TRBJ1-2
d_call: .
cdr3_length: 15
v_call: TRBV7-2
cdr3_nt: TGTGCCAGCAGCTTAGCGTTAGGGACCCACTATGGCTACACCTTC
cdr3_aa: CASSLALGTHYGYTF

clone_size: few
j_call: TRBJ2-7
d_call: .
cdr3_length: 13
v_call: TRBV7-9
cdr3_nt: TGTGCCAGCAGCTCCGGCGGGACCTTTGAGCAGTACTTC
cdr3_aa: CASSSGGTFEQYF

clone_size: .
j_call: TRBJ2-7
d_call: TRBD2
cdr3_length: 14
v_call: TRBV7-7
cdr3_nt: TGTGCCAGCAGCCGGACTAGCGGGAGCAACGAGCAGTACTTC
cdr3_aa: CASSRTSGSNEQYF

clone_size: .
j_call: TRBJ1-3
d_call: .
cdr3_length: 14
v_call: TRBV5-1
cdr3_nt: TGCGCCAGCAGCTTGGAGGGAACTGGAAACACCATATATTTT
cdr3_aa: CASSLEGTGNTIYF

clone_size: .
j_call: TRBJ1-1
d_call: .
cdr3_length: 16
v_call: TRBV5-8
cdr3_nt: TGTGCCAGCAGCTTGGGGGGAGCTAGCATGAACACTGAAGCTTTCTTT
cdr3_aa: CASSLGGASMNTEAFF

clone_size: .
j_call: TRBJ2-4
d_call: .
cdr3_length: 14
v_call: TRBV30
cdr3_nt: TGTGCCTGGAGTACCGGGACAGCCAAAAACATTCAGTACTTC
cdr3_aa: CAWSTGTAKNIQYF

clone_size: .
j_call: TRBJ2-7
d_call: TRBD2
cdr3_length: 14
v_call: TRBV9
cdr3_nt: TGTGCCAGCAGCGTCACTAGCGGGAGTTACGAGCAGTACTTC
cdr3_aa: CASSVTSGSYEQYF

clone_size: .
j_call: TRBJ1-3
d_call: .
cdr3_length: 15
v_call: TRBV28
cdr3_nt: TGTGCCAGCAGTTTGGCCCCGAGCTCTGGAAACACCATATATTTT
cdr3_aa: CASSLAPSSGNTIYF

clone_size: .
j_call: TRBJ2-5
d_call: .
cdr3_length: 14
v_call: TRBV7-2
cdr3_nt: TGTGCCAGCAGCTCCCGACCGCGGGCGGAGACCCAGTACTTC
cdr3_aa: CASSSRPRAETQYF

clone_size: .
j_call: TRBJ2-2
d_call: .
cdr3_length: 16
v_call: TRBV7-7
cdr3_nt: TGTGCTAGCAGCCCACGGACAGTGGGTTACACCGGGGAGCTGTTTTTT
cdr3_aa: CASSPRTVGYTGELFF

clone_size: .
j_call: TRBJ1-1
d_call: .
cdr3_length: 14
v_call: TRBV5-1
cdr3_nt: TGCGCCAGCCGTGACGGGGGGATGAACACTGAAGCTTTCTTT
cdr3_aa: CASRDGGMNTEAFF

clone_size: .
j_call: TRBJ2-1
d_call: .
cdr3_length: 12
v_call: TRBV10-3
cdr3_nt: TGTGCCATCTTAACTCCCGGGGCTGAGCAGTTCTTC
cdr3_aa: CAILTPGAEQFF

clone_size: few
j_call: TRBJ2-7
d_call: .
cdr3_length: 15
v_call: TRBV7-2
cdr3_nt: TGTGCCAGCAGCTCCCAACCGACGGAGTCCTACGAGCAGTACTTC
cdr3_aa: CASSSQPTESYEQYF

clone_size: .
j_call: TRBJ1-2
d_call: .
cdr3_length: 15
v_call: TRBV3-1/TRBV3-2
cdr3_nt: TGTGCCAGCAGCCAAGCCACTCTCTCGGCTGTTGGCTACACCTTC
cdr3_aa: CASSQATLSAVGYTF

clone_size: .
j_call: TRBJ2-3
d_call: TRBD1
cdr3_length: 13
v_call: TRBV19
cdr3_nt: TGTGCCAGTCGGGACAGGGGCACAGATACGCAGTATTTT
cdr3_aa: CASRDRGTDTQYF

clone_size: few
j_call: TRBJ2-2
d_call: .
cdr3_length: 14
v_call: TRBV19
cdr3_nt: TGTGCCAGTAGTATAGTCCCGGGGTACGGGGAGCTGTTTTTT
cdr3_aa: CASSIVPGYGELFF

clone_size: .
j_call: TRBJ2-7
d_call: TRBD1
cdr3_length: 15
v_call: TRBV18
cdr3_nt: TGTGCCAGCTCACAAGCCGGGACAGGGGTGGGCGAGCAGTACTTC
cdr3_aa: CASSQAGTGVGEQYF

clone_size: .
j_call: TRBJ2-2
d_call: .
cdr3_length: 14
v_call: TRBV24-1
cdr3_nt: TGTGCCACCAGTCCCGGACAATACACCGGGGAGCTGTTTTTT
cdr3_aa: CATSPGQYTGELFF

clone_size: .
j_call: TRBJ2-1
d_call: TRBD1
cdr3_length: 13
v_call: TRBV6-5
cdr3_nt: TGTGCCAGCAGCTTGACAGGGGTTAATGAGCAGTTCTTC
cdr3_aa: CASSLTGVNEQFF

clone_size: .
j_call: TRBJ2-7
d_call: .
cdr3_length: 14
v_call: TRBV3-1/TRBV3-2
cdr3_nt: TGTGCCAGCAGCCCTCTCGTGGGATCAGGCGAGCAGTACTTC
cdr3_aa: CASSPLVGSGEQYF

clone_size: .
j_call: TRBJ2-1
d_call: .
cdr3_length: 16
v_call: TRBV7-8
cdr3_nt: TGTGCCAGCAGCCGCCCCAGGGCGGAAACGAACAATGAGCAGTTCTTC
cdr3_aa: CASSRPRAETNNEQFF

clone_size: few
j_call: TRBJ1-2
d_call: .
cdr3_length: 14
v_call: TRBV27
cdr3_nt: TGTGCCAGCAGTCCCAGGGGCATTTACTATGGCTACACCTTC
cdr3_aa: CASSPRGIYYGYTF

clone_size: .
j_call: TRBJ2-1
d_call: TRBD2
cdr3_length: 15
v_call: TRBV6-6
cdr3_nt: TGTGCCAGCAGCCCCACTAGCGGGAGTTACAATGAGCAGTTCTTC
cdr3_aa: CASSPTSGSYNEQFF

clone_size: .
j_call: TRBJ1-3
d_call: .
cdr3_length: 10
v_call: TRBV13
cdr3_nt: TGTGCCAGCAGAAAGAACACCATATATTTT
cdr3_aa: CASRKNTIYF

clone_size: .
j_call: TRBJ1-2
d_call: .
cdr3_length: 14
v_call: TRBV3-1/TRBV3-2
cdr3_nt: TGTGCCAGCAGCCAAGGAGGGGACGGCTATGGCTACACCTTC
cdr3_aa: CASSQGGDGYGYTF

clone_size: once
j_call: TRBJ2-1
d_call: .
cdr3_length: 15
v_call: TRBV19
cdr3_nt: TGTGCCAGTAGTCGTCCGGGACTTACCTACAATGAGCAGTTCTTC
cdr3_aa: CASSRPGLTYNEQFF

clone_size: .
j_call: TRBJ1-1
d_call: .
cdr3_length: 10
v_call: TRBV2
cdr3_nt: TGTGCCAGCCCCCCAGGGAGAGCTTTCTTT
cdr3_aa: CASPPGRAFF

clone_size: .
j_call: TRBJ2-7
d_call: TRBD2
cdr3_length: 14
v_call: TRBV7-2
cdr3_nt: TGTGCCAGCACCGGACTAGCGGGAGGTTACGAGCAGTACTTC
cdr3_aa: CASTGLAGGYEQYF

clone_size: .
j_call: TRBJ2-7
d_call: .
cdr3_length: 15
v_call: TRBV4-3
cdr3_nt: TGCGCCAGCAGCCAAGATCCCCCCGTTGGTTACGAGCAGTACTTC
cdr3_aa: CASSQDPPVGYEQYF

clone_size: .
j_call: TRBJ2-1
d_call: .
cdr3_length: 15
v_call: TRBV5-6
cdr3_nt: TGTGCCAGCAGCTCGTTCGACTCAGCCTACAATGAGCAGTTCTTC
cdr3_aa: CASSSFDSAYNEQFF

clone_size: few
j_call: TRBJ2-4
d_call: .
cdr3_length: 14
v_call: TRBV5-1
cdr3_nt: TGCGCCAGCAGCTTGGGAGGGCCCAAAAACATTCAGTACTTC
cdr3_aa: CASSLGGPKNIQYF

clone_size: .
j_call: TRBJ2-5
d_call: .
cdr3_length: 13
v_call: TRBV30
cdr3_nt: TGTGCCTGGGGAGGGGGCCACAAAGAGACCCAGTACTTC
cdr3_aa: CAWGGGHKETQYF

clone_size: .
j_call: TRBJ2-1
d_call: TRBD2
cdr3_length: 15
v_call: TRBV4-1
cdr3_nt: TGCGCCACCAGTTATGGACTAGCCGTCTACAATGAGCAGTTCTTC
cdr3_aa: CATSYGLAVYNEQFF